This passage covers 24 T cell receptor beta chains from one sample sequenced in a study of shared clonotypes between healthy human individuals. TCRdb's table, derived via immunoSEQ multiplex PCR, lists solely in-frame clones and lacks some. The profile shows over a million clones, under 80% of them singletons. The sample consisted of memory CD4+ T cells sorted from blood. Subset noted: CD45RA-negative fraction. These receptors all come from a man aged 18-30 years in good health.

The CDR3, as DNA: TGCGCCAGCAGCTGGGACTTCTACACAGATACGCAGTATTTT. Its protein product is CASSWDFYTDTQYF. The chain combines TRBV5-1 with TRBJ2-3, with D perhaps TRBD2 (6 bases). Trimming removed 3 bases at V and 2 bases at J, with 10 bases between. Per germline, CDR1 SGHRS and CDR2 YFSETQ. CDR3 length equals 14 residues.

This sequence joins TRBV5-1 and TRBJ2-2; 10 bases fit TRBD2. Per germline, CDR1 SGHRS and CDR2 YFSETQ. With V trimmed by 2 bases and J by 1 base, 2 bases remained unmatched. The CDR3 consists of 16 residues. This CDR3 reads CASSFSSGGNTGELFF. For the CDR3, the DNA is TGCGCCAGCAGCTTCTCTAGCGGGGGGAACACCGGGGAGCTGTTTTTT.

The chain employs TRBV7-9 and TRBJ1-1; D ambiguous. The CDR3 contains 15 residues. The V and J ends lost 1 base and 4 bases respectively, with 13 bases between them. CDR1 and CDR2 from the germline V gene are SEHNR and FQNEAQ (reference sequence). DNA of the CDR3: TGTGCCAGCAGCTTAGATAATTTGGGTTTCACTGAAGCTTTCTTT. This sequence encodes CASSLDNLGFTEAFF.

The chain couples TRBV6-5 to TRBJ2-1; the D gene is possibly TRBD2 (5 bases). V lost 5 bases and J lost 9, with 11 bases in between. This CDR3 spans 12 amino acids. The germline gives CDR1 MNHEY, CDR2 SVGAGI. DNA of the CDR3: TGTGCCAGCAGTAAGGGCCGGGGTGAGCAGTTCTTC. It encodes CASSKGRGEQFF.

CDR3 coding DNA: TGTGCCAGCAGCAAAAAGACAGGGGGCGATAGCTCCTACGAGCAGTACTTC. Translated, it gives CASSKKTGGDSSYEQYF. The genes are TRBV21-1 and TRBJ2-7; TRBD1, the D gene given by the table, was not confirmed from the DNA. TRBV21-1 has pseudogene status. The CDR3 is 17 amino acids.

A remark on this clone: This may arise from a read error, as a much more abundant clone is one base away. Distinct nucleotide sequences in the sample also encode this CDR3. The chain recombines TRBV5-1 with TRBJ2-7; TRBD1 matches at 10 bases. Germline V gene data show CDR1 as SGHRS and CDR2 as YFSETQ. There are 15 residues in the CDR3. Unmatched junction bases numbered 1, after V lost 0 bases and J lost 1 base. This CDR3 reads CASSLGTGGSYEQYF. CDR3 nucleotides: TGCGCCAGCAGCTTGGGGACAGGGGGTTCCTACGAGCAGTACTTC.

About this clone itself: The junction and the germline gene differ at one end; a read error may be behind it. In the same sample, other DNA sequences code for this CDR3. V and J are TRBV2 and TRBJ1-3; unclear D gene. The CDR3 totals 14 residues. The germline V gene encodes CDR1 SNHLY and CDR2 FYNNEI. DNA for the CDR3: TGTGCCAGTAGTGTCGGCGGTTCTGGAAACACCATATATTTT. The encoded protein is CASSVGGSGNTIYF.

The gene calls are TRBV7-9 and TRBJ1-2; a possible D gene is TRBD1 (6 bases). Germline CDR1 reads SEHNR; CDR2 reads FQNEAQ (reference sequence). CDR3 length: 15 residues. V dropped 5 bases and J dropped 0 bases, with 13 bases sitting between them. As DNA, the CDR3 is TGTGCCAGCAGCCCCACAGGGCAAGCTAACTATGGCTACACCTTC. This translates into CASSPTGQANYGYTF.

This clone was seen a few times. The CDR3 DNA reads TGTGCCAGTAGTAGGCGGGAGGGAGCAGATACGCAGTATTTT. Residues: CASSRREGADTQYF. The chain recombines TRBV19 with TRBJ2-3; 9 positions agree with TRBD2. The CDR3 has 14 residues. The J segment lost 4 bases and the V segment lost 4 bases, leaving 3 bases of the junction unmatched. Germline assignment: CDR1 LNHDA and CDR2 SQIVND (reference sequence). Combining the CDR3 with reference TRBV19 and TRBJ2-3 gives the whole variable domain DGGITQSPKYLFRKEGQNVTLSCEQNLNHDAMYWYRQDPGQGLRLIYYSQIVNDFQKGDIAEGYSVSREKKESFPLTVTSAQKNPTAFYLCASSRREGADTQYFGPGTRLTVL.

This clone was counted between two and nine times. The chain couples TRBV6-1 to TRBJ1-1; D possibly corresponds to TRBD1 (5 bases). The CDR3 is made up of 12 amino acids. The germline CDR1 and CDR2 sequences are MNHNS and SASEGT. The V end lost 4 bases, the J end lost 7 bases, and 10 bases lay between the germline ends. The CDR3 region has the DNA TGTGCCAGCAGTGCGGGGGGGAGTGAAGCTTTCTTT. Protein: CASSAGGSEAFF.

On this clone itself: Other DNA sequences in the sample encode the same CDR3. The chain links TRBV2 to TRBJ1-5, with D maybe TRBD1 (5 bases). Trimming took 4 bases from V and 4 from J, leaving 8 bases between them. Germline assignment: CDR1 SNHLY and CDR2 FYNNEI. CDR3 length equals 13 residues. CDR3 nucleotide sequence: TGTGCCAGCAGTGTTGGGGGGAATCAGCCCCAGCATTTT. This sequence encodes CASSVGGNQPQHF.

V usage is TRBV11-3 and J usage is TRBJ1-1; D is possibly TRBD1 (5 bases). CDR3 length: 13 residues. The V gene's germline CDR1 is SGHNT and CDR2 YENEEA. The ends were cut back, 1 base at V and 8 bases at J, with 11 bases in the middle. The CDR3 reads CASSLVPGPEAFF. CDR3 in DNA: TGTGCCAGCAGCTTAGTCCCGGGGCCCGAAGCTTTCTTT.

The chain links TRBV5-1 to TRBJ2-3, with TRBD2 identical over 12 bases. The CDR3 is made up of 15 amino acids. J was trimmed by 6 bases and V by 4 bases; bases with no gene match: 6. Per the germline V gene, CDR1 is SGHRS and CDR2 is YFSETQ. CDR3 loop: CASSVRTSGDDTQYF. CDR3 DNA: TGCGCCAGCAGCGTACGGACTAGCGGGGATGATACGCAGTATTTT.

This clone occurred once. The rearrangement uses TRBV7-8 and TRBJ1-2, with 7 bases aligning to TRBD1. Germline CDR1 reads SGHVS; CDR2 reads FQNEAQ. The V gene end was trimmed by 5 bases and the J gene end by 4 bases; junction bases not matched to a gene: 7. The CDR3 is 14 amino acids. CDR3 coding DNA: TGTGCCAGCAGCAAGGGGGCGAGAGGCTATGGCTACACCTTC. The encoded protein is CASSKGARGYGYTF.

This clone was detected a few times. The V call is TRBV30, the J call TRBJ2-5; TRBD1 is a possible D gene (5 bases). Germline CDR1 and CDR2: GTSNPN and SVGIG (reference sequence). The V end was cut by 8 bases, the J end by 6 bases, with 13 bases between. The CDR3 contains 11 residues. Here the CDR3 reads CALGQGKTQYF. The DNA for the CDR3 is TGTGCCCTGGGGCAGGGAAAGACCCAGTACTTC.

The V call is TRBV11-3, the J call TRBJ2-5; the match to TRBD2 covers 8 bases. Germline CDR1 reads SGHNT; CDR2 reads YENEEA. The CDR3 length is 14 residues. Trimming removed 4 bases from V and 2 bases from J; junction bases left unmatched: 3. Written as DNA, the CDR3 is TGTGCCAGCAGCTCCGGGGGGGATCAAGAGACCCAGTACTTC. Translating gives CASSSGGDQETQYF.

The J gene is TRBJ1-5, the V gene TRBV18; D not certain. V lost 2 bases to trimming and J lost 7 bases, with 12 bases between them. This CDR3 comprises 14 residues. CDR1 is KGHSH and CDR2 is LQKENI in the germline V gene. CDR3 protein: CASSPNTQGQPQHF. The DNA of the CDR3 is TGTGCCAGCTCACCAAATACCCAAGGCCAGCCCCAGCATTTT.

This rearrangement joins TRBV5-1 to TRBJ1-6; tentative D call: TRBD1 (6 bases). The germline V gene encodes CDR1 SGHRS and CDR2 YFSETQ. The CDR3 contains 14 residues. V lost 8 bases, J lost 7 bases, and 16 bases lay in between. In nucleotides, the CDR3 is TGCGCCAGTCGGGAGGGGGGAGAGAATTCACCCCTCCACTTT. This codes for CASREGGENSPLHF.

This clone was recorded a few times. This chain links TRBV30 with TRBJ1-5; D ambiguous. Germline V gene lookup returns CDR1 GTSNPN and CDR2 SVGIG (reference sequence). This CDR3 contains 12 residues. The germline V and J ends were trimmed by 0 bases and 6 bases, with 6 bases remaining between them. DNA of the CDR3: TGTGCCTGGAGTGTAGGTGCTCAGCCCCAGCATTTT. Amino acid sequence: CAWSVGAQPQHF. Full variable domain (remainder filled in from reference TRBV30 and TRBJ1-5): SQTIHQWPATLVQPVGSPLSLECTVEGTSNPNLYWYRQAAGRGLQLLFYSVGIGQISSEVPQNLSASRPQDRQFILSSKKLLLSDSGFYLCAWSVGAQPQHFGDGTRLSIL.

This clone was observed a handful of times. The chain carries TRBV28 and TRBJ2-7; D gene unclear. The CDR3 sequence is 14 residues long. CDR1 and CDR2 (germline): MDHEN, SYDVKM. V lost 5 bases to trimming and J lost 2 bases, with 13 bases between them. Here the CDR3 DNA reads TGTGCCAGCAGTGCACTTCCCGAGACCTACGAGCAGTACTTC. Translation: CASSALPETYEQYF.

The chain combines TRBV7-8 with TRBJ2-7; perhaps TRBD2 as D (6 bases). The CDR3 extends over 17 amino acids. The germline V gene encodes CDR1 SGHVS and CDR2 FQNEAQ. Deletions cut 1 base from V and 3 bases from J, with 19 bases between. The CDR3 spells CASSLGGVAGRIYEQYF. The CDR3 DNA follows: TGTGCCAGCAGCTTAGGGGGGGTGGCAGGGAGGATCTACGAGCAGTACTTC. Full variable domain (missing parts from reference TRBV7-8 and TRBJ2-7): GAGVSQSPRYKVAKRGQDVALRCDPISGHVSLFWYQQALGQGPEFLTYFQNEAQLDKSGLPSDRFFAERPEGSVSTLKIQRTQQEDSAVYLCASSLGGVAGRIYEQYFGPGTRLTVT.

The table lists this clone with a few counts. This chain's CDR3 is CASSPLGQGVSYNSPLHF. In nucleotides, the CDR3 is TGTGCCAGCAGTCCCTTGGGACAGGGGGTTTCCTATAATTCACCCCTCCACTTT. This sequence joins TRBV27 and TRBJ1-6; 11 bases map to TRBD1. The J segment lost 1 base and the V segment lost 5 bases, leaving 7 bases of the junction unmatched. The CDR3 sequence is 18 residues long. Germline-derived CDR1 and CDR2 are MNHEY and SMNVEV (reference sequence).

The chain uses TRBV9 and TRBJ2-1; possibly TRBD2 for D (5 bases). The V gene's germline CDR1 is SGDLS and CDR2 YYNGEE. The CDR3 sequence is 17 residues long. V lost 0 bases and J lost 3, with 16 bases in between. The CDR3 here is CASSVATGGLDYNEQFF. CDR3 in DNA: TGTGCCAGCAGCGTAGCTACCGGCGGGTTGGACTACAATGAGCAGTTCTTC.

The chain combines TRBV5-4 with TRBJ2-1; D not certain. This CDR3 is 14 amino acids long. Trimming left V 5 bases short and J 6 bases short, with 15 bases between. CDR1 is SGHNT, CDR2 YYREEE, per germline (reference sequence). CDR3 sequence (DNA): TGTGCCAGCAGTAACATGGCCCCGGTCAATGAGCAGTTCTTC. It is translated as CASSNMAPVNEQFF.